This TCR beta chain was sequenced for a study of blood T cells in healthy people across ages. This clonotype was found a few times. The second PCR ran about 6 to 11 cycles with a sample-barcoded 5' primer and J-beta primers. Each cDNA molecule carried a tag from a template-switch adaptor that contained 12 random nucleotides. TCRdb redid the calling of the 5' RACE reads with MiXCR, one entry per CDR3 protein. The repertoire includes roughly 1,500,000 distinct CDR3 sequences, 35% to 45% of them detected once, and less than 8% sits in the top ten. The CDR3 runs to 14 residues. V was trimmed by 8 bases and J by 9 bases, leaving 20 bases between them. Researchers collected around 10 milliliters of peripheral blood from every single donor.

Sequencing input: blood. The chain employs TRBV12-3 or TRBV12-4 and TRBJ2-1; either TRBD1 or TRBD2 may supply D (6 bases each). The source of this sequence is a woman aged 18-30 years in good health. In nucleotides, the CDR3 is TGTGCCAGCGGGGGGCTTGGGGGGTCTATTGAGCAGTTCTTC. Encoded protein: CASGGLGGSIEQFF.